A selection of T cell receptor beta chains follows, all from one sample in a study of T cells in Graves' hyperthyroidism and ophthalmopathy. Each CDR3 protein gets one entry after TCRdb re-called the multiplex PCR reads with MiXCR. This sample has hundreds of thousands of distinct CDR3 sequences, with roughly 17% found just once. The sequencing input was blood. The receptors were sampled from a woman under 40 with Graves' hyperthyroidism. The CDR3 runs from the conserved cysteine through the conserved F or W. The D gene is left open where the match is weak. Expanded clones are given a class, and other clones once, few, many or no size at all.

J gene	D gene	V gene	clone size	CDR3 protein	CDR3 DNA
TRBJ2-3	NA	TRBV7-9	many	CASSPRGPDTQYF	TGTGCCAGCAGCCCCCGAGGGCCAGATACGCAGTATTTT
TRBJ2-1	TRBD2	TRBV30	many	CAARQRDLYNEQFF	TGTGCCGCAAGGCAGCGGGATCTATACAATGAGCAGTTCTTC
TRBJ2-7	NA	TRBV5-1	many	CASSLVSPVRDEQYF	TGCGCCAGCAGCTTGGTTAGCCCGGTACGGGACGAGCAGTACTTC
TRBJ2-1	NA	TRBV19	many	CASSLPGEWAGPGYNEQFF	TGTGCCAGTAGCCTGCCAGGGGAGTGGGCGGGACCGGGCTACAATGAGCAGTTCTTC
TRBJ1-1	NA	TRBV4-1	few	CASSQGRQGRLLNTEAFF	TGCGCCAGCAGCCAAGGTCGCCAGGGGAGGCTCCTGAACACTGAAGCTTTCTTT
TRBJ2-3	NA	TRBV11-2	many	CASSLAPRRGTDTQYF	TGTGCCAGCAGCTTAGCCCCCCGGAGGGGGACAGATACGCAGTATTTT
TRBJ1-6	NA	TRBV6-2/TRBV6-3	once	CASSNRVPQNSPLHF	TGTGCCAGCAGTAACAGGGTTCCTCAGAATTCACCCCTCCACTTT
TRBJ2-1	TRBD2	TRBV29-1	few	CSGREGGNEQFF	TGCAGCGGACGGGAGGGGGGTAATGAGCAGTTCTTC
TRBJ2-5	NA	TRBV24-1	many	CATSDPGLRETQYF	TGTGCCACCAGTGACCCAGGGTTGCGGGAGACCCAGTACTTC
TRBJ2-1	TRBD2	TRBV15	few	CATSRALGGSRLKSEQFF	TGTGCCACCAGCAGAGCCCTCGGCGGGAGTCGATTAAAGAGTGAGCAGTTCTTC
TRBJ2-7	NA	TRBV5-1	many	CASSFNGPGSYEQYF	TGCGCCAGCAGCTTCAACGGACCCGGCTCCTACGAGCAGTACTTC
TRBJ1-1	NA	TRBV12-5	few	CASGYGTAEAFF	TGTGCTAGTGGCTACGGGACGGCTGAAGCTTTCTTT
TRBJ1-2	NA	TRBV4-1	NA	CASSQDSANYGYTF	TGCGCCAGCAGCCAAGATTCAGCTAACTATGGCTACACCTTC
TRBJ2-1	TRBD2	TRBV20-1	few	CSARVSGRAFF	TGCAGTGCTAGAGTTAGCGGGAGGGCGTTCTTC
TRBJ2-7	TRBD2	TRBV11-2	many	CASSLEAGGPHEQYF	TGTGCCAGCAGCTTAGAAGCGGGAGGGCCCCACGAGCAGTACTTC
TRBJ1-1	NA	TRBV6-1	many	CASRTSSSQGMEAFF	TGTGCCAGCAGGACCTCGTCAAGCCAGGGTATGGAAGCTTTCTTT
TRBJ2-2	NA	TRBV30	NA	CAFWVGGTGELFF	TGTGCCTTCTGGGTAGGGGGGACCGGGGAGCTGTTTTTT
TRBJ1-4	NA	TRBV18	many	CASSLAGGHEKLFF	TGTGCCAGCTCACTTGCCGGGGGGCATGAAAAACTGTTTTTT
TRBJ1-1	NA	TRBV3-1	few	CASSPRTGHLNTEAFF	TGTGCCAGCAGCCCCCGGACCGGGCACCTTAACACTGAAGCTTTCTTT
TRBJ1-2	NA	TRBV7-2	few	CASRPTPGSRGNYGYTF	TGTGCCAGCAGACCGACTCCGGGGTCCAGGGGAAACTATGGCTACACCTTC
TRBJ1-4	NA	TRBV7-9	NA	CASSFGQSGEKLFF	TGTGCCAGCAGCTTCGGGCAGTCGGGGGAAAAACTGTTTTTT
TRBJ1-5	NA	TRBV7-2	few	CASSLGPMAQPQHF	TGTGCCAGCAGCTTAGGCCCCATGGCACAGCCCCAGCATTTT
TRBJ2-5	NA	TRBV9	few	CASSDGAAYQETQYF	TGTGCCAGCAGCGATGGGGCAGCGTACCAAGAGACCCAGTACTTC
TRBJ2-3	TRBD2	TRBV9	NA	CASGEGLAGLADTQYF	TGTGCCAGCGGAGAAGGACTAGCGGGACTCGCAGATACGCAGTATTTT
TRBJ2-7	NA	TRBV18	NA	CASSPQGIEQYF	TGTGCCAGCTCACCACAGGGAATCGAGCAGTACTTC